These 26 T cell receptor beta chains were sequenced from one sample in a study of molecular identifiers for immune sequencing clone quantification. TCRdb passed the PCR reads through MiXCR, listing each CDR3 protein once. This sample has just under 650,000 distinct CDR3 sequences; about 20% occur once, and the top ten carry 0.75% to 0.95%. Material: naive CD8+ T cells from blood, with Jurkat cell RNA spiked in. The subset: FACS-sorted CD8+CD4-CCR7+CD45RA+ naive T cells. The receptors originated from a human donor in good health. Some libraries in this study had Jurkat cell RNA spiked in.

The J gene is TRBJ1-5, the V gene TRBV6-2 or TRBV6-3; a weak D match, TRBD1 (6 bases). The germline V gene has CDR1 MNHEY and CDR2 SVGEGT. V dropped 2 bases and J dropped 4 bases, with 9 bases sitting between them. CDR3 size: 14 residues. The CDR3 is CASSYGTRNQPQHF. CDR3 DNA: TGTGCCAGCAGTTACGGGACAAGGAATCAGCCCCAGCATTTT.

Ten or more counts support this clonotype. V gene TRBV7-8 combines with J gene TRBJ2-1; possible D gene TRBD2, 5 bases. This CDR3 contains 14 residues. Trimming left V 5 bases short and J 5 bases short, with 13 bases between. From germline, CDR1 is SGHVS and CDR2 FQNEAQ. DNA for the CDR3: TGTGCCAGCAGCCCATCCCGGGGTAACAATGAGCAGTTCTTC. The encoded protein is CASSPSRGNNEQFF.

The gene calls are TRBV4-3 and TRBJ2-7; weak D call: TRBD2 (6 bases). CDR3 length: 14 amino acids. CDR1 is LGHNA, CDR2 YSLEER, per germline. V was trimmed by 0 bases and J by 2 bases, leaving 8 bases between them. CDR3 DNA: TGCGCCAGCAGCCAAGAGCGGGGCCCCTACGAGCAGTACTTC. Translating it yields CASSQERGPYEQYF.

In the case of this clonotype: A junction end diverges from the germline sequence, so it may reflect a read error. The chain uses TRBV12-3 or TRBV12-4 and TRBJ2-7; no clear D gene. This CDR3 is built from 14 residues. Here the CDR3 reads CASSFEDNSYGQYF. The CDR3 nucleotides are TGTGCCAGCAGTTTTGAAGACAACTCCTACGGGCAGTACTTC.

There are many counts of this clonotype. V usage is TRBV4-3 and J usage is TRBJ1-1; D not resolved. The CDR3 covers 15 residues. Per germline, CDR1 LGHNA and CDR2 YSLEER. Between the trimmed V and J ends, which lost 0 bases and 6 bases, there was a span of 14 bases. CDR3 amino acids: CASSQDGSGLAEAFF. CDR3 bases: TGCGCCAGCAGCCAAGATGGTTCGGGCTTGGCTGAAGCTTTCTTT.

This clonotype was recorded a few times. The V call is TRBV9, the J call TRBJ1-2; D might be TRBD1 (5 bases). Per the germline V gene, CDR1 is SGDLS and CDR2 is YYNGEE. Trimming shortened V by 4 bases and J by 5 bases, and 15 bases separated the two germline ends. CDR3 length: 14 amino acids. The CDR3 coding sequence is TGTGCCAGCAGCACAGAAGGAACAGGTTATGGCTACACCTTC. Translated: CASSTEGTGYGYTF.

This clonotype was found once. This could be a read error, since a much larger clone is one nucleotide away. The chain has TRBV12-3 or TRBV12-4 and TRBJ1-5, with 7 bases aligning to TRBD1. The CDR3 contains 22 residues. V was pared by 5 bases and J by 0 bases, with 25 bases of the junction left unmatched. The CDR3 spells CASSPSFPQGRGRGYSNQPQHF. DNA of the CDR3: TGTGCCAGCAGTCCGAGTTTTCCACAGGGGAGAGGCCGGGGATATAGCAATCAGCCCCAGCATTTT.

Details on this clonotype: Germline and junction disagree at one end, which may indicate a read error. The chain recombines TRBV7-9 with TRBJ2-2, with D hard to call. This CDR3 has 15 residues. Germline lookup yields CDR1 SEHNR and CDR2 FQNEAQ (reference sequence). The CDR3 protein is CAGSLARLNTGELFF. CDR3 DNA sequence: TGTGCCGGCAGCTTAGCCAGATTGAACACCGGGGAGCTGTTTTTT.

With respect to this clonotype: Possible read error: a much larger clone is one base away. This chain joins TRBV30 and TRBJ2-3; D remains ambiguous. Germline V lookup: CDR1 GTSNPN, CDR2 SVGIG (reference sequence). This CDR3 contains 14 residues. The V gene lost 3 bases and the J gene lost 1 base, with 11 bases spanning the gap. CDR3 coding DNA: TGTGCCTGGAGCGCCCAGACTCGCACAGATACGCAGTATTTT. Protein: CAWSAQTRTDTQYF.

In this sample, this clonotype turned up many times. One end of the junction does not line up with germline, which may come from a read error. The V call is TRBV2, the J call TRBJ2-7; 10 nucleotides agree with TRBD1. This CDR3 has 13 amino acids. CDR1 SNHLY and CDR2 FYNNEI come from the germline V gene. The CDR3 DNA follows: TGTGCCAGTATGACAGGGGGCTCCTCCGAGCAGTACTTC. Its protein is CASMTGGSSEQYF.

This clonotype was recorded many times. The chain combines TRBV6-2 or TRBV6-3 with TRBJ2-5; the D call may be TRBD1 or TRBD2 (5 bases each). The CDR3 length is 15 residues. Germline CDR1 MNHEY, CDR2 SVGEGT. V lost 2 bases to trimming and J lost 2 bases, with 12 bases between them. The CDR3 reads CASSYTIGAQETQYF. CDR3 sequence (DNA): TGTGCCAGCAGTTACACCATCGGGGCTCAAGAGACCCAGTACTTC.

The chain is built from TRBV27 and TRBJ2-7; unclear D gene. The CDR3 runs 14 residues. V dropped 0 bases and J dropped 1 base, with 7 bases sitting between them. CDR1 is MNHEY and CDR2 is SMNVEV in the germline V gene (reference sequence). The DNA for the CDR3 is TGTGCCAGCAGTTTATCTTCCCAATCCTACGAGCAGTACTTC. Translation: CASSLSSQSYEQYF.

This clonotype was recorded a few times. J is TRBJ2-1 and V is TRBV28; 15 bases agree with TRBD2. V was pared by 5 bases and J by 0 bases, with 8 bases of the junction left unmatched. Germline V gene sequence: CDR1 MDHEN, CDR2 SYDVKM. The CDR3 length is 19 residues. CDR3 loop: CASSTGLAGGPSSYNEQFF. As DNA, the CDR3 is TGTGCCAGCAGTACCGGACTAGCGGGAGGGCCAAGCTCCTACAATGAGCAGTTCTTC.

A note on this clonotype: Its ends do not fully match the called genes, so a read error is possible. The rearrangement joins TRBV12-5 to TRBJ2-2; D may be TRBD2 (5 bases). Germline CDR1 reads LGHNT; CDR2 reads FRNRAP. This CDR3 is built from 15 residues. CDR3 residues: CASGFSAGLPGELLF. The CDR3 nucleotides are TGTGCTAGTGGTTTCTCCGCGGGTCTCCCCGGGGAGCTGCTTTTT.

In the case of this clonotype: This may be a read error: a much more frequent sequence differs by one nucleotide. This chain connects TRBV12-3 or TRBV12-4 to TRBJ1-1; a possible D gene is TRBD1 (5 bases). This CDR3 has 14 residues. The ends were cut back, 1 base at V and 3 bases at J, with 9 bases in the middle. CDR3 coding DNA: TGTGCCAGCAGTTTAGTGGGGGTAGACACTGAAGCTTTCTTT. Translation: CASSLVGVDTEAFF.

V usage is TRBV3-1 and J usage is TRBJ2-5; TRBD2 aligns across 15 bases. Germline V gene sequence: CDR1 LGHDT, CDR2 YNNKEL (reference sequence). J gave up 6 bases and V 1 base, and 3 bases lay outside the gene matches. CDR3 size: 16 residues. CDR3 loop: CASSQGGTSGGKTQYF. The CDR3 nucleotides read TGTGCCAGCAGCCAAGGCGGGACTAGCGGGGGGAAGACCCAGTACTTC.

In its sample, this clonotype was seen many times. The chain recombines TRBV5-1 with TRBJ2-3; 7 positions match TRBD2. This CDR3 has 18 amino acids. Germline V CDR1 and CDR2: SGHRS, YFSETQ. V was pared by 0 bases and J by 2 bases, with 12 bases of the junction left unmatched. The CDR3 region is CASSLVATGLAVTDTQYF. In DNA, the CDR3 is TGCGCCAGCAGCTTGGTGGCGACGGGCCTAGCGGTCACAGATACGCAGTATTTT.

The rearrangement joins TRBV4-2 to TRBJ2-7; perhaps D is TRBD1 or TRBD2 (5 bases each). V dropped 0 bases and J dropped 7 bases, with 22 bases sitting between them. The length of the CDR3 is 17 residues. The germline V gene encodes CDR1 LGHNA and CDR2 YNFKEQ. For the CDR3, the DNA is TGTGCCAGCAGCCAAGAGAGGGGCCGAGGGACCTACGAAGAGCAGTACTTC. It translates to CASSQERGRGTYEEQYF.

This clonotype was seen only a few times. The V gene is TRBV27, the J gene TRBJ1-1; D gene ambiguous. The CDR3 loop spans 13 amino acids. With 6 bases removed from V and 0 bases from J, the gap between germline ends came to 8 bases. Germline V gene data show CDR1 as MNHEY and CDR2 as SMNVEV (reference sequence). This CDR3 is CASRARMNTEAFF. In nucleotides, the CDR3 is TGTGCCAGCAGGGCCAGGATGAACACTGAAGCTTTCTTT.

This clonotype was counted many times. CDR3 DNA: TGTGCCAGCAGCGAGGTGGGGGCTAGCGAAACCACAGATACGCAGTATTTT. Protein product: CASSEVGASETTDTQYF. This sequence joins TRBV5-4 and TRBJ2-3; D might be TRBD1 or TRBD2, each matching 6 bases. The CDR3 sequence is 17 residues long. The germline V gene has CDR1 SGHNT and CDR2 YYREEE (reference sequence). V dropped 4 bases and J dropped 2 bases, with 20 bases sitting between them.

In regard to this clonotype: Given a much more abundant clone one base away, this may be a read error. The V and J genes are TRBV6-5 and TRBJ2-2, with a possible D match to TRBD1 (5 bases). Germline CDR1 reads MNHEY; CDR2 reads SVGAGI. V shed 4 bases and J shed 7 bases, with 16 bases lying between them. This CDR3 has 15 amino acids. CDR3 loop: CASSCSPGQFGELFF. The CDR3 nucleotides are TGTGCCAGCAGTTGCTCGCCAGGGCAGTTCGGGGAGCTGTTTTTT.

This clonotype was found many times. The CDR3 DNA reads TGTGCCAGCAGCTTAGGCACGGGGGGGCCCGAAGAGACCCAGTACTTC. Amino acid sequence: CASSLGTGGPEETQYF. V usage is TRBV11-2 and J usage is TRBJ2-5; TRBD2 matches at 8 bases. CDR1 is SGHAT, CDR2 FQNNGV, per germline. V dropped 1 base and J dropped 3; count of bases not matched to a gene: 7. The CDR3 runs to 16 residues.

This clonotype came up a few times. A clone one base away is much larger, so this may be a read error. V is TRBV2 and J is TRBJ1-1, with D possibly matching TRBD1 (5 bases). The CDR3 totals 19 residues. Germline values: CDR1 SNHLY, CDR2 FYNNEI. CDR3 nucleotide sequence: TGTGCCAGCAGTGATACCGGTGGAGGGGCCGAGAATAAGAACACTGGAGCTTTCTTT. This translates into CASSDTGGGAENKNTGAFF. The variable domain in full, with the rest retrieved from reference TRBV2 and TRBJ1-1, is EPEVTQTPSHQVTQMGQEVILRCVPISNHLYFYWYRQILGQKVEFLVSFYNNEISEKSEIFDDQFSVERPDGSNFTLKIRSTKLEDSAMYFCASSDTGGGAENKNTGAFFGQGTRLTVV.

There are many counts of this clonotype. This chain uses TRBV5-1 with TRBJ2-7, with 10 bases aligning to TRBD2. CDR3 length: 15 amino acids. J gave up 4 bases and V 0 bases, and 4 bases lay outside the gene matches. Looked up from germline, CDR1 is SGHRS and CDR2 is YFSETQ. DNA for the CDR3: TGCGCCAGCAGCTTGGTTGGTAGCGGGGGGTACGAGCAGTACTTC. Translation gives CASSLVGSGGYEQYF.

This clonotype was seen many times. The chain has TRBV12-3 or TRBV12-4 and TRBJ2-3; 9 bases match TRBD2. Trimming cost V 6 bases and J 1 base; bases outside gene matches: 2. The CDR3 spans 14 residues. In DNA, the CDR3 is TGTGCCAGCAGGCTAGCGGGGCGCACAGATACGCAGTATTTT. Translating gives CASRLAGRTDTQYF.

The table lists this clonotype with many counts. The rearrangement uses TRBV2 and TRBJ1-1, with TRBD1 matching over 9 bases. Per germline, CDR1 SNHLY and CDR2 FYNNEI. The CDR3 extends over 16 amino acids. Germline trimming cut 2 bases from V and 0 bases from J; bases unmatched to any gene: 4. In nucleotides, the CDR3 is TGTGCCAGCAGTGAAACAGGGGGCCGGGTGAACACTGAAGCTTTCTTT. Translating it yields CASSETGGRVNTEAFF.